Listed here are 21 T cell receptor beta chains from one sample, sequenced in a study of T cells in Graves' hyperthyroidism and ophthalmopathy. Regions amplified from RNA transcripts were the TCR beta CDR3 regions. HTBI primers drove first-round RT-PCR of the TCR CDR3. TCRdb passed the multiplex PCR reads through MiXCR, listing each CDR3 protein once. The sample lists nearly 600,000 distinct CDR3 sequences; 14% were seen once. Sequencing was performed on blood. The origin of the receptors is a woman aged 30 to 39 with Graves' hyperthyroidism that later progressed to Graves' ophthalmopathy.

V gene TRBV28 combines with J gene TRBJ2-3; perhaps TRBD2 as D (7 bases). The CDR3 is 14 residues long. V was clipped by 6 bases and J by 5 bases, with 15 bases between them. Germline lookup yields CDR1 MDHEN and CDR2 SYDVKM. This CDR3 reads CASSLRGQEDTQYF. The DNA for the CDR3 is TGTGCCAGCAGCTTGCGGGGGCAGGAAGATACGCAGTATTTT. Drawing the rest from reference TRBV28 and TRBJ2-3, the complete variable domain is DVKVTQSSRYLVKRTGEKVFLECVQDMDHENMFWYRQDPGLGLRLIYFSYDVKMKEKGDIPEGYSVSREKKERFSLILESASTNQTSMYLCASSLRGQEDTQYFGPGTRLTVL.

This clonotype was seen many times. The chain combines TRBV9 with TRBJ2-7, with 9 positions matching TRBD1. The length of the CDR3 is 15 residues. The germline V gene has CDR1 SGDLS and CDR2 YYNGEE. V shed 0 bases, J shed 4 bases, and the junction held 5 bases outside the gene matches. CDR3 protein: CASSVEGTGSYEQYF. The CDR3 DNA reads TGTGCCAGCAGCGTAGAGGGGACAGGGTCGTACGAGCAGTACTTC.

This clonotype was counted many times. The V gene is TRBV28, the J gene TRBJ2-7, with D unresolved. Trimming stripped 2 bases from V and 6 bases from J, with 8 bases between. CDR1 MDHEN and CDR2 SYDVKM come from the germline V gene. CDR3 length equals 12 residues. DNA for the CDR3: TGTGCCAGCAGTTTACCCGGACCCGAGCAGTACTTC. As protein: CASSLPGPEQYF.

This clonotype has ten or more counts. The rearrangement joins TRBV29-1 to TRBJ2-3, with 9 positions matching TRBD1. The germline V gene encodes CDR1 SQVTM and CDR2 ANQGSEA. The CDR3 length is 13 residues. V shed 6 bases and J 4 bases; nucleotides not matched to a gene: 5. The CDR3 is CSVGTGRPDTQYF. The CDR3, as DNA: TGCAGCGTCGGGACAGGGCGCCCAGATACGCAGTATTTT.

This clonotype was found many times. The V call is TRBV5-1, the J call TRBJ2-2, with 11 bases lining up with TRBD2. From germline, CDR1 is SGHRS and CDR2 YFSETQ. This CDR3 has 17 residues. V lost 4 bases to trimming and J lost 4 bases; unmatched junction nucleotides: 9. CDR3 coding DNA: TGCGCCAGCAGCCTCATAGCGGGAGGGCCTGGCACCGGGGAGCTGTTTTTT. Its protein is CASSLIAGGPGTGELFF.

The table lists this clonotype with many counts. This chain uses TRBV20-1 with TRBJ2-2; possible D gene TRBD2, 5 bases. The CDR3 consists of 14 residues. Germline V gene data show CDR1 as DFQATT and CDR2 as SNEGSKA (reference sequence). The V gene lost 6 bases and the J gene lost 5 bases, with 16 bases spanning the gap. This CDR3 reads CSAVGSSGTGELFF. As DNA, the CDR3 is TGCAGTGCCGTGGGCTCCTCGGGGACCGGGGAGCTGTTTTTT.

This clonotype was seen ten or more times. CDR3 sequence: CASSFRESDTQYF. The CDR3 DNA follows: TGTGCCAGCAGTTTCCGGGAGTCAGATACGCAGTATTTT. This chain links TRBV28 with TRBJ2-3; TRBD2 might be the D (6 bases). The V end lost 3 bases, the J end lost 4 bases, and 8 bases lay between the germline ends. This CDR3 is built from 13 residues. CDR1 is MDHEN, CDR2 SYDVKM, per germline. The complete variable domain, with remaining parts taken from reference TRBV28 and TRBJ2-3, reads DVKVTQSSRYLVKRTGEKVFLECVQDMDHENMFWYRQDPGLGLRLIYFSYDVKMKEKGDIPEGYSVSREKKERFSLILESASTNQTSMYLCASSFRESDTQYFGPGTRLTVL.

This clonotype was found many times. V and J are TRBV20-1 and TRBJ2-6; D is possibly TRBD1 (6 bases). V lost 2 bases to trimming and J lost 2 bases, with 10 bases between them. Looked up from germline, CDR1 is DFQATT and CDR2 is SNEGSKA (reference sequence). This CDR3 contains 15 residues. CDR3 nucleotides: TGCAGTGCTAGAACTTCAGGGGCTGGGGCCAACGTCCTGACTTTC. Protein product: CSARTSGAGANVLTF.

This clonotype was observed at least ten times. The V and J genes are TRBV13 and TRBJ1-2; 9 bases fit TRBD1. The germline gives CDR1 PRHDT, CDR2 FYEKMQ (reference sequence). The CDR3 runs to 16 residues. With 5 bases clipped from V and 6 bases from J, the junction kept 13 bases outside the gene matches. CDR3: CASSVLPGQGGHGYTF. In DNA, the CDR3 is TGTGCCAGCAGCGTACTCCCGGGACAGGGAGGGCATGGCTACACCTTC.

This clonotype was recorded many times. The gene calls are TRBV11-2 and TRBJ1-1; D is undetermined. Looked up from germline, CDR1 is SGHAT and CDR2 is FQNNGV. CDR3 length: 15 amino acids. Trimming removed 2 bases at V and 8 bases at J, with 18 bases between. CDR3 sequence (DNA): TGTGCCAGCAGCTTACTAAGAACCGACGCAAAAGAAGCTTTCTTT. Translated: CASSLLRTDAKEAFF.

This clonotype was recorded a few times. This chain links TRBV20-1 with TRBJ2-7; TRBD1 might be the D (5 bases). The CDR3 covers 14 residues. Per the germline V gene, CDR1 is DFQATT and CDR2 is SNEGSKA (reference sequence). V lost 2 bases and J lost 4, with 15 bases in between. CDR3 loop: CSARSAGNIYEQYF. CDR3 in DNA: TGCAGTGCTAGATCGGCAGGGAATATTTACGAGCAGTACTTC.

This clonotype was counted only a few times. An end of the junction differs from the germline gene, which may be a read error. V and J are TRBV18 and TRBJ1-1, with a weak D call TRBD1 (5 bases). The CDR3 spans 13 residues. Germline CDR1 and CDR2: KGHSH and LQKENI. In nucleotides, the CDR3 is TGTGTCAGCTCCCCCAGGGTGAACACTGAAGCTTTCTTT. Its translation is CVSSPRVNTEAFF.

This clonotype was seen a handful of times. V usage is TRBV5-4 and J usage is TRBJ2-7; TRBD2 matches at 9 bases. V was pared by 3 bases and J by 6 bases, with 4 bases of the junction left unmatched. The CDR3 is 13 residues long. Germline V gives CDR1 SGHNT, CDR2 YYREEE (reference sequence). As DNA, the CDR3 is TGTGCCAGCAGCTGGGGACTAGCTTCCGAGCAGTACTTC. Translating gives CASSWGLASEQYF.

This clonotype was counted a few times. The genes are TRBV14 and TRBJ1-4, with unresolved D. This CDR3 contains 13 residues. The germline V gene encodes CDR1 SGHDN and CDR2 FVKESK. Trimming took 1 base from V and 13 from J, leaving 13 bases between them. The CDR3 loop is CASSQGEGLRLFF. The CDR3 DNA reads TGTGCCAGCAGCCAAGGGGAGGGTCTACGACTGTTTTTT.

This clonotype was seen repeatedly, ten times or more. The rearrangement joins TRBV7-9 to TRBJ1-1; 7 bases are a match to TRBD1. V gave up 7 bases and J gave up 0 bases; unmatched junction bases: 14. Germline loops: CDR1 SEHNR, CDR2 FQNEAQ (reference sequence). CDR3 length equals 17 residues. CDR3 region: CASKGSGTASLNTEAFF. The CDR3 DNA reads TGTGCCAGCAAGGGATCCGGGACAGCCTCACTGAACACTGAAGCTTTCTTT.

This clonotype was detected many times. The chain carries TRBV6-2 or TRBV6-3 and TRBJ1-4, with no clear D. This CDR3 has 14 amino acids. V lost 6 bases and J 1 base, leaving 9 bases between the germline ends. Germline V lookup: CDR1 MNHEY, CDR2 SVGEGT. CDR3 DNA: TGTGCCAGCAGGACGGACGGAACTAATGAAAAACTGTTTTTT. Amino acids: CASRTDGTNEKLFF.

This clonotype has ten or more counts. This chain uses TRBV28 with TRBJ1-1; D unclear. Trimming shortened V by 4 bases and J by 5 bases, and 5 bases separated the two germline ends. The germline gives CDR1 MDHEN, CDR2 SYDVKM. The CDR3 sequence is 11 residues long. The CDR3 here is CASSWETEAFF. The CDR3 DNA reads TGTGCCAGCAGTTGGGAGACTGAAGCTTTCTTT.

The V call is TRBV10-2, the J call TRBJ2-1; the D is unclear. The CDR3 is made up of 17 amino acids. V was clipped by 0 bases and J by 4 bases, with 16 bases between them. CDR1 is WSHSY, CDR2 SAAADI, per germline. This chain's CDR3 is CASSESIGQAPYNEQFF. The CDR3 DNA is TGCGCCAGCAGTGAGTCGATTGGGCAGGCCCCATACAATGAGCAGTTCTTC.

This clonotype was observed at least ten times. The chain employs TRBV2 and TRBJ2-4; weak D call: TRBD2 (5 bases). V was shortened by 6 bases and J by 8 bases, with 8 bases between the two germline ends. The germline gives CDR1 SNHLY, CDR2 FYNNEI. CDR3 length equals 11 residues. CDR3 residues: CASRGEYIQYF. The CDR3 DNA reads as TGTGCCAGCAGGGGAGAATACATTCAGTACTTC.

This clonotype has more than one count but fewer than ten. In DNA form, the CDR3 reads TGTGCCAGCAGCCAAGGACAGGTGGGGGGTCAGCCCCAGCATTTT. It codes for CASSQGQVGGQPQHF. The rearrangement links TRBV4-2 to TRBJ1-5; D perhaps matches TRBD1 (6 bases). Germline V gene data show CDR1 as LGHNA and CDR2 as YNFKEQ. The CDR3 runs 15 residues. V gave up 1 base and J gave up 6 bases, with 13 bases separating them.

Note on this clonotype: The junction departs from the called germline gene at one end, perhaps through a read error. The genes are TRBV25-1 and TRBJ2-1; maybe TRBD2 (6 bases). The germline V gene has CDR1 MGHDK and CDR2 SYGVNS. The CDR3 totals 16 residues. CDR3 sequence reads: CASSESGVGRYNEQCF. The CDR3 DNA reads TGTGCCAGCAGTGAATCAGGCGTCGGGAGATACAATGAGCAGTGCTTC.